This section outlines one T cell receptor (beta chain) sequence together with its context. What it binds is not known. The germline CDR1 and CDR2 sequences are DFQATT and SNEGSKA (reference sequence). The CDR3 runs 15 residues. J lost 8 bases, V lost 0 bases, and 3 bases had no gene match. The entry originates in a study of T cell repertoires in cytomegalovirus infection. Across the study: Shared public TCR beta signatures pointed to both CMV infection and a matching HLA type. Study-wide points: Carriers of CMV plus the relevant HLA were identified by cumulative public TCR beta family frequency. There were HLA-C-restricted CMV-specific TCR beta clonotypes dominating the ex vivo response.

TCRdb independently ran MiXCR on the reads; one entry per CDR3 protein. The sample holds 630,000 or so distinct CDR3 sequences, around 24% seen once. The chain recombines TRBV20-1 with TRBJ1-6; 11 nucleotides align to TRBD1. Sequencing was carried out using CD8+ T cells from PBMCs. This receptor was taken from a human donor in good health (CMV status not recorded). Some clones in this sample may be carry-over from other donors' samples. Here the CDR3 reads CSARDWGQGDSPLHF. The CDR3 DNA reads TGCAGTGCTAGAGATTGGGGACAGGGGGATTCACCCCTCCACTTT.